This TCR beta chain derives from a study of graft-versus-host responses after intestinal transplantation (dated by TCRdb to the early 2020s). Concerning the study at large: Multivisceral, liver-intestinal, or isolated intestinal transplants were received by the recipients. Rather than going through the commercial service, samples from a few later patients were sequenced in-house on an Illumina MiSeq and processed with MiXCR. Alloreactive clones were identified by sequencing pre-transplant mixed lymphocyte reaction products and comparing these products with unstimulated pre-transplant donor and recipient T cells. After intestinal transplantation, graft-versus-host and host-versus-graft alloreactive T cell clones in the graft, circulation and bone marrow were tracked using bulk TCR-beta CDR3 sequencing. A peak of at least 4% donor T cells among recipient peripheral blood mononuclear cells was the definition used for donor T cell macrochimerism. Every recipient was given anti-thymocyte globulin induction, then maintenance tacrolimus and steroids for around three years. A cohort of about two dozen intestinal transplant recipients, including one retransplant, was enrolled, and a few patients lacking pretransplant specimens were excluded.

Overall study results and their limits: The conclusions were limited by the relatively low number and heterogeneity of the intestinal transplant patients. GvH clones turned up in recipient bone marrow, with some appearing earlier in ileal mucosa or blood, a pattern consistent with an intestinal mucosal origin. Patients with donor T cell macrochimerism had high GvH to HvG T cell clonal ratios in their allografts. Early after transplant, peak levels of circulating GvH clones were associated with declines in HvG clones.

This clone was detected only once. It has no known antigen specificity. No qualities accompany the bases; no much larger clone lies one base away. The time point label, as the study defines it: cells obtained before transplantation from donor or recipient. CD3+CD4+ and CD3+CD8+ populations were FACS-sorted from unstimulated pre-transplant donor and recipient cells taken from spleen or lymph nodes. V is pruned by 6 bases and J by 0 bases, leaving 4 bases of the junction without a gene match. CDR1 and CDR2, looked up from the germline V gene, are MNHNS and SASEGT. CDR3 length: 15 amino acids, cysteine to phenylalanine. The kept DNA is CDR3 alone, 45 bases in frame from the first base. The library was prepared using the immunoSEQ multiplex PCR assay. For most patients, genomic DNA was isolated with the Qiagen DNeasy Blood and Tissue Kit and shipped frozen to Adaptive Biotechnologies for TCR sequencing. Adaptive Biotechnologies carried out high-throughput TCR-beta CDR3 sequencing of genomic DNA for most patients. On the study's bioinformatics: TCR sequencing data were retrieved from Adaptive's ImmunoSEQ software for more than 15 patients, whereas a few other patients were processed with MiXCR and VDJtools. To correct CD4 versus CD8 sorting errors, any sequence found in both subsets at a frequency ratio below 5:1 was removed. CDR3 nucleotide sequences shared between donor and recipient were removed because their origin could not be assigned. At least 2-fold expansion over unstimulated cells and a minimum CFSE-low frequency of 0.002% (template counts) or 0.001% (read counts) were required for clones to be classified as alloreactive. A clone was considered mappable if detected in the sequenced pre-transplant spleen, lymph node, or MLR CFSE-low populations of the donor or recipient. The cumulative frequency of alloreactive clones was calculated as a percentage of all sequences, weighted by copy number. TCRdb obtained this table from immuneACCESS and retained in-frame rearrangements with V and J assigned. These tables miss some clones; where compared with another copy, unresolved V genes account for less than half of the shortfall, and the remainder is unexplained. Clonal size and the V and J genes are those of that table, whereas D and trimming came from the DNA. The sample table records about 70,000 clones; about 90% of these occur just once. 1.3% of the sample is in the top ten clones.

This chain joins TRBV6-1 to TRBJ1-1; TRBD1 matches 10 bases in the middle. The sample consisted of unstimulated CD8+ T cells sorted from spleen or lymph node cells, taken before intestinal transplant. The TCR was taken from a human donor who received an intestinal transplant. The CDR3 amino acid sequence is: CASSETGGLNTEAFF. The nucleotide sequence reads TGTGCCAGCAGCGAGACAGGGGGCCTGAACACTGAAGCTTTCTTT.